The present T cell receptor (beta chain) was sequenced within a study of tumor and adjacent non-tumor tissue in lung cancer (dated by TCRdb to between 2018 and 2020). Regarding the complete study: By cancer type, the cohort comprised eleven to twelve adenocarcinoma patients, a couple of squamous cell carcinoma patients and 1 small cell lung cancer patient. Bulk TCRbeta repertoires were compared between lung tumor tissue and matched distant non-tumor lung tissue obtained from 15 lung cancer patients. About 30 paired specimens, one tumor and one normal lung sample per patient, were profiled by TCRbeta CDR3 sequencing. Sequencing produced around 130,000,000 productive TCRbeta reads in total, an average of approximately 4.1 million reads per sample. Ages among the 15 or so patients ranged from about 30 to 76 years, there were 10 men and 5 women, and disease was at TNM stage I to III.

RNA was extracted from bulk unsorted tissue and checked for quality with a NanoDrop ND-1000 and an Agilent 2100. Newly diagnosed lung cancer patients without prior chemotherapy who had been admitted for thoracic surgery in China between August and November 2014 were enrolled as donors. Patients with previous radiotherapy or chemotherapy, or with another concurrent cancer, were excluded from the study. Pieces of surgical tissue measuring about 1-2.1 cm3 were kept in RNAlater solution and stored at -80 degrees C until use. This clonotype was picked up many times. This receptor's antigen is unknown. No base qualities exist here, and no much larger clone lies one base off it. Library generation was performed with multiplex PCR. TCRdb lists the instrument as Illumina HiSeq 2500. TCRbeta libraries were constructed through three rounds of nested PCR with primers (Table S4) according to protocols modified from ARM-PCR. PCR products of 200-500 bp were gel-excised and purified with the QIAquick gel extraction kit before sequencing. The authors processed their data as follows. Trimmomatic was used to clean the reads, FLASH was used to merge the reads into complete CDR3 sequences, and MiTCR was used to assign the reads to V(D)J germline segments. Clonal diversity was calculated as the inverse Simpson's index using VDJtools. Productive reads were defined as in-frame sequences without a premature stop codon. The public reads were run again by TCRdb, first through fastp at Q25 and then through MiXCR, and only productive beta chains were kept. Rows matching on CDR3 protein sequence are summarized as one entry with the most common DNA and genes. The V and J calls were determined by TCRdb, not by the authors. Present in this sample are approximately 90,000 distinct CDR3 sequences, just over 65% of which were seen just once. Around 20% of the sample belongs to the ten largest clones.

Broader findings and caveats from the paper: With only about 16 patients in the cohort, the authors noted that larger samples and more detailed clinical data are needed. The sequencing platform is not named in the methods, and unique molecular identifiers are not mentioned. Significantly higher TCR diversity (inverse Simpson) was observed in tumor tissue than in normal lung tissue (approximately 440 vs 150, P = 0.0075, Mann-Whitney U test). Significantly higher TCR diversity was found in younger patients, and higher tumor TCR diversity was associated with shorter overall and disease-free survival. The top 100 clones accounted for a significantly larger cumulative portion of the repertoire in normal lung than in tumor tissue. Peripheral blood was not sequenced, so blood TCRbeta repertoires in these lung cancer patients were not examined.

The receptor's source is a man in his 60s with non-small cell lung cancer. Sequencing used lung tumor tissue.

The DNA sequence reads TGCAGTGCCAAGCTAGCAGGGAACGGCTACACCTTC. Translated, this is CSAKLAGNGYTF. The receptor chain draws on TRBV20-1 and TRBJ1-2; the D region possibly corresponds to TRBD1 (5 bases align). V sheds 6 bases and J sheds 8 bases, leaving 16 bases between their ends. The CDR3 runs 12 residues from the cysteine to the phenylalanine. The read is trimmed to its CDR3 DNA, 36 bases read in frame from base 1. CDR1 and CDR2 are drawn from the germline V gene (reference sequence): DFQATT, SNEGSKA.